Only a few counts were recorded for the clone carrying this T cell receptor (beta chain). Its antigen is unidentified. The cDNA had a unique molecular identifier and a template-switch universal primer site. Each CDR3 protein gets one entry after TCRdb re-called the 5' RACE reads with MiXCR. This sample yields 1.5 million to 2 million distinct CDR3 sequences, of which less than 40% are seen a single time; around 0.3% belongs to the top ten. The germline V gene has CDR1 DFQATT and CDR2 SNEGSKA (reference sequence). The CDR3 covers 13 residues. The ends were cut back, 6 bases at V and 3 bases at J, with 12 bases in the middle. This specimen belongs to a study of identical twins. Findings and caveats of the study: Memory repertoires lacked the insertion deficit that abundant cord blood beta clonotypes showed.

The chain employs TRBV20-1 and TRBJ1-5; no definite D call. The source material was cord blood. The TCR sequence derives from a newborn girl in good health. The chain's CDR3 is CSAYIDPNQPQHF. The CDR3, as DNA: TGCAGTGCCTATATCGACCCCAATCAGCCCCAGCATTTT.